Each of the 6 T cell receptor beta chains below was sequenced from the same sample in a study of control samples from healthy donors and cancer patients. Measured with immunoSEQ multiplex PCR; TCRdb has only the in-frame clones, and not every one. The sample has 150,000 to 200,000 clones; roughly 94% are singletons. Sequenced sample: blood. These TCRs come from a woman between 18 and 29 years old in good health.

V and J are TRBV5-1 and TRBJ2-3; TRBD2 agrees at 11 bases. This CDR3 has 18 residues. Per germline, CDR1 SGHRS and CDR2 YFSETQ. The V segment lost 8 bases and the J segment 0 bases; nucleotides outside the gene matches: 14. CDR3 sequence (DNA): TGCGCCAGTAATGGGGGGACTAGCGGCGGTCCTAGCACAGATACGCAGTATTTT. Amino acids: CASNGGTSGGPSTDTQYF.

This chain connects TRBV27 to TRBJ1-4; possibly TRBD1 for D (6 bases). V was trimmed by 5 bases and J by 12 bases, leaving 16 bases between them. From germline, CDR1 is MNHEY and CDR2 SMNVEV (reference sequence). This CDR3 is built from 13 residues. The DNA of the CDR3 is TGTGCCAGCAGTACCCTCGGGACATTAGAACTGTTTTTT. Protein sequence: CASSTLGTLELFF.

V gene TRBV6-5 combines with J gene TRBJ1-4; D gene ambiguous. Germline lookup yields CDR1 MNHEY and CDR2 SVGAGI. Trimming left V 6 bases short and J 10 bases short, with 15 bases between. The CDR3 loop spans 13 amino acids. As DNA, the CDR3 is TGTGCCAGCAGGGGGAGAGGAGAAGGAAAACTGTTTTTT. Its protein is CASRGRGEGKLFF.

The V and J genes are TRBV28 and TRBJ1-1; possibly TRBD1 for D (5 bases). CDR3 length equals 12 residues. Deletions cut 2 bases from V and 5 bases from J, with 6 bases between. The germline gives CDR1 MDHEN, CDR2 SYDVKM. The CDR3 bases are TGTGCCAGCAGTTTAGGGGCGACTGAAGCTTTCTTT. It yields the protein CASSLGATEAFF.

This CDR3 is CASSLAPGVHQPQHF. The CDR3, as DNA: TGTGCCAGCAGCTTAGCCCCGGGGGTCCATCAGCCCCAGCATTTT. The chain carries TRBV7-8 and TRBJ1-5; tentative D call: TRBD1 (5 bases). V was cut by 0 bases and J by 5 bases, with 11 bases left in between. CDR3 length equals 15 residues. Per germline, CDR1 SGHVS and CDR2 FQNEAQ.

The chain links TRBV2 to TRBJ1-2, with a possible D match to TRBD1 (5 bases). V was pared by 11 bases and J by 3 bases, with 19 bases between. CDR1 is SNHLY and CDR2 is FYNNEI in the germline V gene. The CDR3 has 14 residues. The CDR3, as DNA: TGTGCCTCTGCAGGGCAGGGAGGGGACTATGGCTACACCTTC. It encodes CASAGQGGDYGYTF.